The source of this T cell receptor beta chain is a study of human T cells and chemical hapten exposure. From germline, CDR1 is DFQATT and CDR2 SNEGSKA (reference sequence). This CDR3 is built from 14 residues. V trimming: 1 base; J trimming: 5 bases; junction bases outside the gene matches: 3. Time point defined: patch test 2, 6 weeks after DPC sensitization. Regarding treatment: therapeutic diphenylcyclopropenone sensitization with weekly scalp DPC. General study findings and limits: The donor cohort had alopecia, so its immune response may not match that of healthy people.

Ten or more counts support this clonotype. Antigen: not known. MiXCR, applied by TCRdb to the RACE reads, yields one record per CDR3 protein. Of approximately 95,000 distinct CDR3 sequences in the sample, roughly 10% were seen once. Sequences were derived from whole blood, sampled in connection with sensitization to the hapten diphenylcyclopropenone (DPC). This rearrangement joins TRBV20-1 to TRBJ2-5, with 11 bases identical to TRBD2. This TCR came from a middle-aged woman with alopecia areata. Some clones in this sample may be carry-over from other donors' samples. DNA of the CDR3: TGCAGTGCTAGAGTACTAGCGGGAGTGGAGACCCAGTACTTC. This encodes CSARVLAGVETQYF.